Shown below are 27 T cell receptor beta chains from a single sample sequenced in a study of CD8 T cells in ankylosing spondylitis. From the 5' RACE reads, TCRdb called clonotypes with MiXCR, one entry per CDR3 protein. The table lists 180,000 or so distinct CDR3 sequences, 11% of them singletons. The specimen was blood, either unsorted or a sorted T cell fraction (not recorded which). Source of these receptors: a male donor with ankylosing spondylitis or in good health (not recorded which).

This clonotype was picked up many times. J is TRBJ1-1 and V is TRBV3-1; possibly TRBD1 for D (6 bases). Germline values: CDR1 LGHDT, CDR2 YNNKEL (reference sequence). V lost 1 base and J 4 bases, leaving 13 bases between the germline ends. CDR3 length: 15 amino acids. CDR3 nucleotide sequence: TGTGCCAGCAGCCAAGTGTGGGGGCCTACCACTGAAGCTTTCTTT. Protein: CASSQVWGPTTEAFF.

V usage is TRBV4-1 and J usage is TRBJ1-2; maybe TRBD1 (5 bases). V was shortened by 0 bases and J by 0 bases, with 11 bases between the two germline ends. The CDR3 runs 16 residues. The germline V gene has CDR1 MGHRA and CDR2 YSYEKL. The CDR3 sequence is CASSQEGTVTNYGYTF. CDR3 coding DNA: TGCGCCAGCAGCCAAGAAGGGACGGTTACTAACTATGGCTACACCTTC.

This clonotype was seen many times. The chain uses TRBV5-1 and TRBJ2-7; D is possibly TRBD1 or TRBD2 (6 bases each). Germline assignment: CDR1 SGHRS and CDR2 YFSETQ. The CDR3 has 15 residues. Trimming stripped 3 bases from V and 0 bases from J, with 13 bases between. CDR3 residues: CASSSLRGDSYEQYF. CDR3 DNA: TGCGCCAGCAGCTCCCTAAGGGGGGACTCCTACGAGCAGTACTTC.

This clonotype was detected ten times or more. The chain is built from TRBV5-6 and TRBJ2-1, with D unresolved. Germline V CDR1 and CDR2: SGHDT, YYEEEE. V was pared by 1 base and J by 2 bases, with 10 bases between. CDR3 size: 15 residues. The CDR3 coding sequence is TGTGCCAGCAGCTTGCGGGCTTTGGCCTACAATGAGCAGTTCTTC. Its protein is CASSLRALAYNEQFF.

Ten or more counts support this clonotype. This chain uses TRBV29-1 with TRBJ1-1; 7 nucleotides align to TRBD1. Germline values: CDR1 SQVTM, CDR2 ANQGSEA. The V segment lost 3 bases and the J segment 6 bases; nucleotides outside the gene matches: 10. The length of the CDR3 is 14 residues. The CDR3 sequence is CSVEEGYRGSEAFF. DNA of the CDR3: TGCAGCGTTGAGGAGGGGTACAGGGGCTCTGAAGCTTTCTTT.

A note on this clonotype: Just one base apart from a much larger clone, this may be a read error. J is TRBJ2-3 and V is TRBV5-1; TRBD2 agrees at 12 bases. Germline lookup yields CDR1 SGHRS and CDR2 YFSETQ. The CDR3 has 16 residues. CDR3 residues: CATSIETSGRTDTQYF. CDR3 DNA: TGCGCCACCAGCATCGAAACTAGCGGGAGGACAGATACGCAGTATTTT.

This clonotype has at least ten counts. The rearrangement joins TRBV7-6 to TRBJ2-7; D is unclear. The CDR3 sequence is 14 residues long. Germline V gene data show CDR1 as SGHVS and CDR2 as FNYEAQ. V was pared by 1 base and J by 0 bases, with 7 bases between. CDR3 protein: CASSLVPFSYEQYF. The CDR3 bases are TGTGCCAGCAGCTTAGTCCCGTTCTCCTACGAGCAGTACTTC.

This chain uses TRBV20-1 with TRBJ2-3, with a weak D call TRBD2 (6 bases). Germline values: CDR1 DFQATT, CDR2 SNEGSKA (reference sequence). V lost 5 bases and J 10 bases, leaving 25 bases between the germline ends. The CDR3 is 15 amino acids. This CDR3 reads CSAHERALGGRAQYF. The CDR3 bases are TGCAGTGCTCATGAGAGAGCCCTGGGAGGTCGGGCGCAGTATTTT.

The rearrangement links TRBV5-1 to TRBJ2-1; 7 positions match TRBD1. The CDR3 length is 15 residues. Germline CDR1 reads SGHRS; CDR2 reads YFSETQ. Germline trimming cut 1 base from V and 4 bases from J; bases unmatched to any gene: 5. The CDR3 sequence: CASSLFGTEYNEQFF. CDR3 sequence (DNA): TGCGCCAGCAGCTTGTTCGGGACAGAGTACAATGAGCAGTTCTTC.

This clonotype was found many times. The chain uses TRBV29-1 and TRBJ2-4, with D maybe TRBD1 (5 bases). Between the trimmed V and J ends, which lost 7 bases and 0 bases, there was a span of 13 bases. This CDR3 comprises 14 residues. Per germline, CDR1 SQVTM and CDR2 ANQGSEA. The chain's CDR3 is CSARTTLAKNIQYF. In DNA, the CDR3 is TGCAGCGCGCGGACAACTCTAGCCAAAAACATTCAGTACTTC.

In its sample, this clonotype was seen a few times. DNA of the CDR3: TGTGCCAGCAGCAAGCGCTGGACTAGCTCAAGTCCCTACGAGCAGTACTTC. Encoded protein: CASSKRWTSSSPYEQYF. V usage is TRBV7-2 and J usage is TRBJ2-7, with 8 bases aligning to TRBD2. The CDR3 is made up of 17 amino acids. The junction had 14 bases not matched to a gene; V was cut back by 5 bases and J by 2 bases. Germline loops: CDR1 SGHTA, CDR2 FQGNSA.

This clonotype was counted many times. The V gene is TRBV20-1, the J gene TRBJ1-4; D remains unclear. The CDR3 consists of 12 residues. Germline CDR1 DFQATT, CDR2 SNEGSKA (reference sequence). With 1 base removed from V and 7 bases from J, the gap between germline ends came to 7 bases. CDR3 DNA: TGCAGTGCTAGAGCGCAAGTTGAAAAACTGTTTTTT. Amino acid sequence: CSARAQVEKLFF.

This clonotype has just a few counts. The chain employs TRBV6-5 and TRBJ1-2; D is perhaps TRBD1 (5 bases). Germline CDR1 is MNHEY and CDR2 is SVGAGI. V was trimmed by 2 bases and J by 0 bases, leaving 10 bases between them. CDR3 length: 15 amino acids. The CDR3 region is CASSYDRKTNYGYTF. The CDR3 DNA reads as TGTGCCAGCAGTTACGACAGAAAAACTAACTATGGCTACACCTTC.

This clonotype was detected ten times or more. The gene calls are TRBV12-3 or TRBV12-4 and TRBJ2-1; D possibly uses TRBD1 or TRBD2 (5 bases each). The CDR3 length is 14 residues. The germline V and J ends were trimmed by 3 bases and 5 bases, with 11 bases remaining between them. The CDR3 nucleotides read TGTGCCAGCAGTTTTGGGGGATTACACAATGAGCAGTTCTTC. It encodes CASSFGGLHNEQFF.

In its sample, this clonotype was seen many times. The rearrangement uses TRBV18 and TRBJ2-1; 12 nucleotides line up with TRBD2. This CDR3 spans 15 amino acids. CDR1 is KGHSH, CDR2 LQKENI, per germline. V lost 4 bases to trimming and J lost 5 bases; unmatched junction nucleotides: 3. The CDR3 loop is CASSRGLAGNNEQFF. CDR3 bases: TGTGCCAGCTCACGTGGACTAGCGGGAAACAATGAGCAGTTCTTC. The complete variable domain, with remaining parts taken from reference TRBV18 and TRBJ2-1, reads NAGVMQNPRHLVRRRGQEARLRCSPMKGHSHVYWYRQLPEEGLKFMVYLQKENIIDESGMPKERFSAEFPKEGPSILRIQQVVRGDSAAYFCASSRGLAGNNEQFFGPGTRLTVL.

This clonotype was detected a few times. The chain combines TRBV12-3 or TRBV12-4 with TRBJ1-3; D ambiguous. The CDR3 extends over 15 amino acids. V was shortened by 6 bases and J by 0 bases, with 12 bases between the two germline ends. The CDR3 nucleotides read TGTGCCAGCAGCAGGATAAGGGCCTCTGGAAACACCATATATTTT. Its protein is CASSRIRASGNTIYF.

This clonotype was observed once. A much more abundant neighbour one base away suggests this may be a read error. The rearrangement uses TRBV12-3 or TRBV12-4 and TRBJ2-7; 13 bases line up with TRBD2. The CDR3 contains 15 residues. Written as DNA, the CDR3 is TGTGCCAGCAGTTTTGGGACTAGCGGGACTTACGGGCAGTACTTC. Translating gives CASSFGTSGTYGQYF.

This clonotype was observed a handful of times. This sequence joins TRBV19 and TRBJ2-1, with D tentatively TRBD2 (6 bases). Germline CDR1 LNHDA, CDR2 SQIVND (reference sequence). This CDR3 has 15 amino acids. Trimming took 3 bases from V and 8 from J, leaving 17 bases between them. CDR3 residues: CASSMGTGGVDEQFF. Here the CDR3 DNA reads TGTGCCAGTAGTATGGGGACTGGCGGCGTTGATGAGCAGTTCTTC.

The sample holds many counts of this clonotype. The chain couples TRBV6-6 to TRBJ2-3; D unresolved. Germline-derived CDR1 and CDR2 are MNHNY and SVGAGI (reference sequence). V lost 6 bases to trimming and J lost 7 bases, with 14 bases between them. The CDR3 has 13 residues. CDR3 DNA sequence: TGTGCCAGCAGCACCGGGTCCTCATATACGCAGTATTTT. This codes for CASSTGSSYTQYF.

A few counts support this clonotype. J is TRBJ1-5 and V is TRBV7-9; no reliable D call. Germline lookup yields CDR1 SEHNR and CDR2 FQNEAQ (reference sequence). With 3 bases removed from V and 4 bases from J, the gap between germline ends came to 13 bases. The CDR3 is made up of 15 amino acids. CDR3 nucleotide sequence: TGTGCCAGCAGCTTCGGCGGAACTTCTAATCAGCCCCAGCATTTT. Translating gives CASSFGGTSNQPQHF.

Many counts were recorded for this clonotype. The chain employs TRBV5-1 and TRBJ2-5; maybe TRBD1 (6 bases). The CDR3 is made up of 16 amino acids. The germline gives CDR1 SGHRS, CDR2 YFSETQ. V was trimmed by 0 bases and J by 5 bases, leaving 17 bases between them. Here the CDR3 DNA reads TGCGCCAGCAGCTTGGATGGGGGCGGATCTTACGAGACCCAGTACTTC. It yields the protein CASSLDGGGSYETQYF.

This clonotype was recorded a few times. The rearrangement uses TRBV18 and TRBJ1-5; 11 bases agree with TRBD1. The CDR3 covers 15 residues. Per germline, CDR1 KGHSH and CDR2 LQKENI. Trimming removed 5 bases from V and 3 bases from J; junction bases left unmatched: 3. The CDR3 loop reads CASSAGQGVNQPQHF. CDR3 coding DNA: TGTGCCAGCTCAGCGGGACAGGGGGTCAATCAGCCCCAGCATTTT.

This clonotype has at least ten counts. The chain has TRBV27 and TRBJ1-5; D unresolved. Germline lookup yields CDR1 MNHEY and CDR2 SMNVEV (reference sequence). Trimming removed 2 bases at V and 4 bases at J, with 6 bases between. This CDR3 region has 13 residues. The CDR3 DNA follows: TGTGCCAGCAGTTTAACAGTTAATCAGCCCCAGCATTTT. It is translated as CASSLTVNQPQHF.

V is TRBV15 and J is TRBJ1-3; D is uncertain. The CDR3 runs to 18 residues. V was trimmed by 0 bases and J by 0 bases, leaving 15 bases between them. The V gene's germline CDR1 is LNHNV and CDR2 YYDKDF (reference sequence). CDR3 sequence (DNA): TGTGCCACCAGCAGAGATCTCGAGGGATCCTTCTCTGGAAACACCATATATTTT. Translated, it gives CATSRDLEGSFSGNTIYF.

The J gene is TRBJ2-3, the V gene TRBV20-1; D is undetermined. The germline V gene has CDR1 DFQATT and CDR2 SNEGSKA (reference sequence). The CDR3 runs 16 residues. V was pared by 1 base and J by 2 bases, with 16 bases between. The CDR3 nucleotides are TGCAGTGCTAGAGTGGGCACACCCGTCCTCACAGATACGCAGTATTTT. This translates into CSARVGTPVLTDTQYF.

The gene calls are TRBV27 and TRBJ1-6, with D perhaps matching TRBD1 (6 bases). From germline, CDR1 is MNHEY and CDR2 SMNVEV (reference sequence). CDR3 length: 14 amino acids. Trimming removed 6 bases from V and 5 bases from J, with 11 bases in between. This chain's CDR3 is CASRNSGDNSPLHF. The CDR3 nucleotides are TGTGCCAGCAGGAACTCAGGGGATAATTCACCCCTCCACTTT.

This clonotype was counted at least ten times. The chain employs TRBV12-3 or TRBV12-4 and TRBJ1-1, with unresolved D. This CDR3 spans 12 amino acids. V was clipped by 2 bases and J by 3 bases, with 4 bases between them. CDR3 loop: CASSLTYTEAFF. CDR3 DNA sequence: TGTGCCAGCAGTTTAACGTACACTGAAGCTTTCTTT.